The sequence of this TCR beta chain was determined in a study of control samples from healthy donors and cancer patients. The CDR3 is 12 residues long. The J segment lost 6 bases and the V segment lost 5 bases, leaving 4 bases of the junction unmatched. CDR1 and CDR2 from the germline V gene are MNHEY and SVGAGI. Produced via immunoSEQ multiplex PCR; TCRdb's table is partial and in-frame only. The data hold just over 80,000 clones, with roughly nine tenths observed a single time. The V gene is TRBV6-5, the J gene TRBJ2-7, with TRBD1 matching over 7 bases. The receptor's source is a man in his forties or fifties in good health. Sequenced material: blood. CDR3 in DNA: TGTGCCAGCAGTAGGACAGGCCTCGAGCAGTACTTC. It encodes CASSRTGLEQYF.